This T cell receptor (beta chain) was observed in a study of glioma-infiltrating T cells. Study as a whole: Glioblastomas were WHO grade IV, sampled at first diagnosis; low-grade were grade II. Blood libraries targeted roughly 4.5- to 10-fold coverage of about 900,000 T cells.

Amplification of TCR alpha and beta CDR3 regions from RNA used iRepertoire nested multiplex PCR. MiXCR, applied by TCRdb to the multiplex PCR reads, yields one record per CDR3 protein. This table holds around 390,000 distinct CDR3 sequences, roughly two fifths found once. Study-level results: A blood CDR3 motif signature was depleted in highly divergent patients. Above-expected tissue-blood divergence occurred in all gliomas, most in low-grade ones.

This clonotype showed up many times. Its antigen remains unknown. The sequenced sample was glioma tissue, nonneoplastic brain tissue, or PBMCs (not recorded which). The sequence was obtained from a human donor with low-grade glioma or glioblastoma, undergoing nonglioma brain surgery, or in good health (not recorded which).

DNA of the CDR3: TGCAGTGCTAGAGATGGGCTACAGGACAATGAGCAGTTCTTC. Encoded protein: CSARDGLQDNEQFF. The gene calls are TRBV20-1 and TRBJ2-1; a possible D gene is TRBD1 (5 bases). CDR3 length equals 14 residues. The V end was cut by 0 bases, the J end by 5 bases, with 11 bases between. Germline V lookup: CDR1 DFQATT, CDR2 SNEGSKA (reference sequence).